Following are 32 T cell receptor beta chains from one sample sequenced in a study of cytomegalovirus exposure and HLA in healthy donors. Method: immunoSEQ multiplex PCR; TCRdb's copy keeps in-frame clones and lacks some. The sample carries roughly 100,000 clones, approximately 90% recorded once. The specimen was PBMCs. The receptors were gathered from a woman aged 18-29 years in good health and CMV-seropositive.

The CDR3 loop reads CASSLMSGGSEQYF. The CDR3, as DNA: TGTGCCAGCAGCTTAATGTCAGGGGGCAGTGAGCAGTACTTC. The gene calls are TRBV7-6 and TRBJ2-7; TRBD1 aligns across 8 bases. Per germline, CDR1 SGHVS and CDR2 FNYEAQ. The length of the CDR3 is 14 residues. J gave up 7 bases and V 2 bases, and 7 bases lay outside the gene matches.

J is TRBJ1-4 and V is TRBV5-4, with D possibly TRBD1 on 5 matching bases. Germline values: CDR1 SGHNT, CDR2 YYREEE (reference sequence). The length of the CDR3 is 14 residues. V shed 2 bases and J shed 3 bases, with 8 bases lying between them. The chain's CDR3 is CASSLAGSNEKLFF. The CDR3 DNA is TGTGCCAGCAGCTTAGCAGGGTCTAATGAAAAACTGTTTTTT.

The gene calls are TRBV27 and TRBJ2-2; 7 positions match TRBD1. This CDR3 region has 14 residues. Per germline, CDR1 MNHEY and CDR2 SMNVEV (reference sequence). With 5 bases clipped from V and 4 bases from J, the junction kept 4 bases outside the gene matches. Written as DNA, the CDR3 is TGTGCCAGCAGTCTGACAGGGAGCACCGGGGAGCTGTTTTTT. Translating gives CASSLTGSTGELFF.

The gene calls are TRBV4-2 and TRBJ2-3, with D possibly TRBD2 on 5 matching bases. CDR1 LGHNA and CDR2 YNFKEQ come from the germline V gene. The CDR3 is made up of 15 amino acids. Trimming took off 0 bases at V and 7 bases at J, with 14 bases between the two ends. The CDR3 is CASSQDRASLNTQYF. CDR3 DNA sequence: TGTGCCAGCAGCCAAGATCGGGCTAGCTTAAATACGCAGTATTTT.

This chain links TRBV5-1 with TRBJ2-2; a weak D match, TRBD1 (5 bases). Germline V gives CDR1 SGHRS, CDR2 YFSETQ. V was shortened by 3 bases and J by 5 bases, with 11 bases between the two germline ends. The CDR3 covers 14 residues. In DNA form, the CDR3 reads TGCGCCAGCAGCTCGACTGGGGCGACCGGGGAGCTGTTTTTT. Its protein product is CASSSTGATGELFF.

Only a few counts were recorded for this clone. The chain recombines TRBV2 with TRBJ1-4; 10 nucleotides align to TRBD1. The CDR3 is 14 residues long. Germline V gene sequence: CDR1 SNHLY, CDR2 FYNNEI. V dropped 5 bases and J dropped 7; count of bases not matched to a gene: 4. The CDR3 loop is CASSKDRGTEKLFF. The CDR3 region has the DNA TGTGCCAGCAGTAAGGACAGGGGGACTGAAAAACTGTTTTTT.

The V gene is TRBV7-7, the J gene TRBJ2-7; tentative D call: TRBD2 (6 bases). The germline V gene encodes CDR1 SSHAT and CDR2 FNYEAQ (reference sequence). With 8 bases removed from V and 3 bases from J, the gap between germline ends came to 23 bases. The CDR3 is 16 residues long. CDR3: CASGPRDQGGDYEQYF. The CDR3 bases are TGTGCCAGCGGGCCGAGGGACCAGGGAGGAGACTACGAGCAGTACTTC.

The CDR3 bases are TGTGCCAGCAGTGCCGATCTTGGGGGACAGTTTCTCTATGGCTACACCTTC. This gives the protein CASSADLGGQFLYGYTF. The J gene is TRBJ1-2, the V gene TRBV6-1, with 7 bases aligning to TRBD1. The CDR3 is 17 amino acids. Germline values: CDR1 MNHNS, CDR2 SASEGT. V was pared by 4 bases and J by 4 bases, with 15 bases of the junction left unmatched.

The V call is TRBV5-4, the J call TRBJ2-1; no reliable D call. CDR1 SGHNT and CDR2 YYREEE come from the germline V gene (reference sequence). CDR3 length: 15 residues. V was trimmed by 2 bases and J by 7 bases, leaving 16 bases between them. The chain's CDR3 is CASSFRNAYGNEQFF. In DNA form, the CDR3 reads TGTGCCAGCAGCTTTCGGAATGCTTACGGGAATGAGCAGTTCTTC.

The chain has TRBV19 and TRBJ2-7; D is perhaps TRBD1 (6 bases). Germline assignment: CDR1 LNHDA and CDR2 SQIVND (reference sequence). V was clipped by 6 bases and J by 1 base, with 10 bases between them. There are 13 residues in the CDR3. Here the CDR3 DNA reads TGTGCCAGTAGCCGTGGACAGTCCTACGAGCAGTACTTC. Encoded protein: CASSRGQSYEQYF.

The rearrangement joins TRBV7-2 to TRBJ2-7, with 8 bases that match TRBD1. The CDR3 extends over 13 amino acids. CDR1 and CDR2 from the germline V gene are SGHTA and FQGNSA. Trimming took 5 bases from V and 4 from J; bases not matched to a gene: 4. The CDR3 bases are TGTGCCAGCAGCGGTGGACAGGGATACGAGCAGTACTTC. This encodes CASSGGQGYEQYF.

The table lists this clone with a count of one. This chain links TRBV5-6 with TRBJ1-1; a possible D gene is TRBD1 (6 bases). The V and J ends lost 4 bases and 0 bases respectively, with 22 bases between them. CDR3 size: 18 residues. Germline CDR1 reads SGHDT; CDR2 reads YYEEEE. This chain's CDR3 is CASSDYIQGIFMNTEAFF. The CDR3 region has the DNA TGTGCCAGCAGCGATTATATACAGGGAATATTCATGAACACTGAAGCTTTCTTT.

The V and J genes are TRBV6-5 and TRBJ1-6, with D possibly being TRBD1 (5 bases). The CDR3 runs to 14 residues. Trimming took 0 bases from V and 5 from J, leaving 5 bases between them. CDR1 is MNHEY and CDR2 is SVGAGI in the germline V gene. The CDR3 reads CASSYSGHNSPLHF. DNA for the CDR3: TGTGCCAGCAGTTACTCGGGGCATAATTCACCCCTCCACTTT.

The gene calls are TRBV6-6 and TRBJ2-7; 8 bases line up with TRBD1. The CDR3 length is 14 residues. Germline V gene lookup returns CDR1 MNHNY and CDR2 SVGAGI (reference sequence). With 6 bases clipped from V and 2 bases from J, the junction kept 6 bases outside the gene matches. The CDR3 sequence: CASSLGQAPYEQYF. The CDR3 DNA reads TGTGCCAGCAGCCTGGGACAGGCACCCTACGAGCAGTACTTC.

The chain employs TRBV11-2 and TRBJ2-3; TRBD1 is a possible D gene (5 bases). Trimming left V 1 base short and J 5 bases short, with 16 bases between. Per the germline V gene, CDR1 is SGHAT and CDR2 is FQNNGV. CDR3 length: 16 residues. CDR3 region: CASSLVDQGSVDTQYF. CDR3 DNA: TGTGCCAGCAGCTTAGTGGACCAGGGAAGCGTAGATACGCAGTATTTT.

The chain employs TRBV11-2 and TRBJ2-1, with 9 bases identical to TRBD1. This CDR3 region has 14 residues. Germline CDR1 SGHAT, CDR2 FQNNGV. The ends lost 5 bases at V and 9 bases at J; junction bases unmatched: 8. CDR3 coding DNA: TGTGCCAGCAGCCTGGGACAGGGAAGGAGTGAGCAGTTCTTC. Translated: CASSLGQGRSEQFF. The full variable domain, rest sourced from reference TRBV11-2 and TRBJ2-1, is EAGVAQSPRYKIIEKRQSVAFWCNPISGHATLYWYQQILGQGPKLLIQFQNNGVVDDSQLPKDRFSAERLKGVDSTLKIQPAKLEDSAVYLCASSLGQGRSEQFFGPGTRLTVL.

This clone occurred a few times. The rearrangement links TRBV14 to TRBJ1-1; D is perhaps TRBD1 (5 bases). Germline V CDR1 and CDR2: SGHDN, FVKESK. The V gene lost 4 bases and the J gene lost 11 bases, with 17 bases spanning the gap. CDR3 size: 13 residues. The CDR3 coding sequence is TGTGCCAGCAGCCGTGGACACCTCGGAGGGGCTTTCTTT. Protein product: CASSRGHLGGAFF.

The rearrangement uses TRBV7-6 and TRBJ1-6; D gene unclear. Germline V CDR1 and CDR2: SGHVS, FNYEAQ. Trimming stripped 1 base from V and 9 bases from J, with 10 bases between. The CDR3 loop spans 14 amino acids. The CDR3 here is CASSLGAAGSPLHF. The DNA of the CDR3 is TGTGCCAGCAGCTTAGGCGCGGCGGGTTCACCCCTCCACTTT.

This clone was picked up a small number of times. The V gene is TRBV5-1, the J gene TRBJ1-4, with D possibly being TRBD1 (6 bases). V shed 4 bases and J shed 7 bases, with 11 bases lying between them. In germline, CDR1 is SGHRS, CDR2 YFSETQ. The CDR3 has 13 residues. CDR3 sequence (DNA): TGCGCCAGCAGCACCGGACAGCTTGAAAAACTGTTTTTT. This sequence encodes CASSTGQLEKLFF.

The V and J genes are TRBV9 and TRBJ2-5; D may be TRBD2 (7 bases). The germline CDR1 and CDR2 sequences are SGDLS and YYNGEE. CDR3 size: 15 residues. Trimming cost V 4 bases and J 1 base, with 14 bases left between them. This CDR3 is CASSTRGASQETQYF. Here the CDR3 DNA reads TGTGCCAGCAGCACCCGGGGGGCCTCCCAAGAGACCCAGTACTTC.

This clone was seen just once. The V gene is TRBV15, the J gene TRBJ2-5, with 11 bases matching TRBD2. Germline V gene sequence: CDR1 LNHNV, CDR2 YYDKDF (reference sequence). The length of the CDR3 is 17 residues. V shed 1 base, J shed 5 bases, and the junction held 9 bases outside the gene matches. CDR3: CATSRAIWTSGLETQYF. Here the CDR3 DNA reads TGTGCCACCAGCAGAGCCATTTGGACTAGCGGGTTGGAGACCCAGTACTTC. Based on the CDR3 plus reference TRBV15 and TRBJ2-5, the full variable domain is DAMVIQNPRYQVTQFGKPVTLSCSQTLNHNVMYWYQQKSSQAPKLLFHYYDKDFNNEADTPDNFQSRRPNTSFCFLDIRSPGLGDTAMYLCATSRAIWTSGLETQYFGPGTRLLVL.

This chain uses TRBV6-6 with TRBJ2-2, with 14 positions matching TRBD2. This CDR3 is 16 amino acids long. With 6 bases clipped from V and 7 bases from J, the junction kept 7 bases outside the gene matches. Per germline, CDR1 MNHNY and CDR2 SVGAGI (reference sequence). CDR3 in amino acids: CASREGLAGVSGELFF. The CDR3 nucleotides read TGTGCCAGCAGGGAGGGACTAGCGGGAGTCAGCGGGGAGCTGTTTTTT.

The rearrangement uses TRBV27 and TRBJ2-7; tentative D call: TRBD1 (5 bases). The CDR3 sequence is 13 residues long. V lost 6 bases to trimming and J lost 4 bases, with 13 bases between them. Per the germline V gene, CDR1 is MNHEY and CDR2 is SMNVEV (reference sequence). The CDR3 is CASSLTENYEQYF. The CDR3 DNA follows: TGTGCCAGCAGCCTGACAGAAAATTACGAGCAGTACTTC.

The rearrangement uses TRBV11-2 and TRBJ1-4, with D possibly being TRBD1 (6 bases). Germline-derived CDR1 and CDR2 are SGHAT and FQNNGV. V was shortened by 4 bases and J by 3 bases, with 12 bases between the two germline ends. The CDR3 extends over 15 amino acids. In DNA, the CDR3 is TGTGCCAGCAGCTCAACAGGGATTGCTAATGAAAAACTGTTTTTT. This translates into CASSSTGIANEKLFF.

The rearrangement links TRBV5-6 to TRBJ1-6; tentatively, D is TRBD1 (5 bases). Trimming removed 4 bases at V and 5 bases at J, with 19 bases between. The CDR3 covers 17 residues. Germline assignment: CDR1 SGHDT and CDR2 YYEEEE. DNA of the CDR3: TGTGCCAGCAGCCCGGGTGGGGGAGGTGGACATAATTCACCCCTCCACTTT. Amino acid sequence: CASSPGGGGGHNSPLHF. The complete variable domain, with remaining parts taken from reference TRBV5-6 and TRBJ1-6, reads DAGVTQSPTHLIKTRGQQVTLRCSPKSGHDTVSWYQQALGQGPQFIFQYYEEEERQRGNFPDRFSGHQFPNYSSELNVNALLLGDSALYLCASSPGGGGGHNSPLHFGNGTRLTVT.

CDR3 bases: TGCGCCAGCAGCCAAGGACGGGGGGTAGGAAACACCATATATTTT. It specifies CASSQGRGVGNTIYF. The genes are TRBV4-1 and TRBJ1-3; D is possibly TRBD1 (5 bases). Germline lookup yields CDR1 MGHRA and CDR2 YSYEKL. V was trimmed by 1 base and J by 4 bases, leaving 11 bases between them. CDR3 size: 15 residues.

This clone has a handful of counts. J is TRBJ2-5 and V is TRBV2, with D possibly matching TRBD1 (5 bases). Trimming removed 6 bases from V and 1 base from J, with 12 bases in between. This CDR3 comprises 14 residues. Germline V gives CDR1 SNHLY, CDR2 FYNNEI. Here the CDR3 reads CASRPDSLQETQYF. The CDR3 bases are TGTGCCAGCAGGCCCGACAGTCTCCAAGAGACCCAGTACTTC.

The V gene is TRBV10-3, the J gene TRBJ1-2; D gene ambiguous. The CDR3 runs 12 residues. V gave up 6 bases and J gave up 1 base, with 6 bases separating them. Germline loops: CDR1 ENHRY, CDR2 SYGVKD. The CDR3 DNA reads as TGTGCCATCAGGAACAATAACTATGGCTACACCTTC. Translating gives CAIRNNNYGYTF.

On this clone itself: A junction end diverges from the germline sequence, so it may reflect a read error. The V and J genes are TRBV29-1 and TRBJ2-3; no definite D call. Germline lookup yields CDR1 SQVTM and CDR2 ANQGSEA. The CDR3 is made up of 10 amino acids. The DNA for the CDR3 is TGCAGCGTTGAAGATACAACGCAATATTTT. It specifies CSVEDTTQYF.

The chain couples TRBV19 to TRBJ1-1; 11 bases line up with TRBD1. The V gene end was trimmed by 7 bases and the J gene end by 4 bases; junction bases not matched to a gene: 5. CDR3 length: 14 residues. Germline CDR1 and CDR2: LNHDA and SQIVND (reference sequence). CDR3 DNA: TGTGCCAGTACCGATGGGACAGGGGGCACTGAAGCTTTCTTT. It codes for CASTDGTGGTEAFF.

The gene calls are TRBV4-1 and TRBJ2-7, with D possibly TRBD1 on 7 matching bases. The germline gives CDR1 MGHRA, CDR2 YSYEKL. The CDR3 spans 15 residues. V lost 1 base and J lost 3, with 13 bases in between. The CDR3 sequence is CASSQAGGRSYEQYF. CDR3 sequence (DNA): TGCGCCAGCAGCCAAGCAGGGGGGCGCAGCTACGAGCAGTACTTC.

The genes are TRBV5-5 and TRBJ1-4; no reliable D call. Trimming took off 2 bases at V and 7 bases at J, with 12 bases between the two ends. The CDR3 is made up of 14 amino acids. The germline gives CDR1 SGHKS, CDR2 YYEKEE (reference sequence). CDR3 DNA sequence: TGTGCCAGCAGCTTAGAGGGAAAGGCTGAAAAACTGTTTTTT. It specifies CASSLEGKAEKLFF.